This T cell receptor (beta chain) appears in the sequencing data of a study of blood T cells in healthy people across ages (dated by TCRdb to about 2015). Concerning the study at large: Template switching captured roughly one uniquely barcoded TCR beta cDNA molecule per two T cells in model experiments. Using deep sequencing normalized with unique cDNA molecular identifiers, the study measured how TCR beta repertoire diversity changes with age. The donors were split into four age groups: young (average approximately 16 years), middle-aged (39), aged (about 62) and long-lived (over 75). Donors of different ages were randomly distributed across sequencing lanes to avoid experimental bias. Two additional independent replicas of 1 million unique cDNA reads from the same blood draw were analyzed for two donors (one aged 18 to 30 and one aged 80 or older). The study at large found these results: Observed TCR beta diversity correlated strongly with the percentage of naive T cells measured by flow cytometry. Conclusive comparison of naive and antigen-experienced compartments was prevented by the profiling of bulk unsorted PBMCs. Observed TCR beta diversity per million T cells fell roughly linearly with age, and a significant reduction was already apparent by age roughly 40. Estimates of total diversity based on one million sequenced T cells were regarded as lower bounds and as underestimates. Donor CMV infection status was unknown, potentially confounding age-related changes in expanded clonotypes. Compared with the aged group, more naive CD4+ T cells, fewer expanded clones and increased TCR diversity were shown by the long-lived group, suggesting age selection.

About this clonotype: This receptor's antigen is unknown. Within one base of it there is no much larger clone, and no base qualities were kept.

Library generation was performed with 5' RACE. The run used an Illumina HiSeq 2500. A second PCR of about 6 to 11 cycles was performed with a sample-barcoded 5' primer and a J-beta primer mix. Each TCR beta cDNA molecule received a unique molecular identifier from a template-switch 5' adaptor carrying 12 random nucleotides. At least 2.5 million CDR3-containing paired-end reads were obtained from each sample. The Mint cDNA synthesis kit, primed by a TRBC-specific oligonucleotide, was used to synthesize first-strand cDNA from all RNA. Following uracil-DNA glycosylase treatment, all cDNA underwent a first 18-cycle PCR with the universal primers M1SS and BC2_uni_R. The authors processed their data as follows. For normalization, 1 million high-quality reads were randomly selected from each sample, with every read carrying a distinct molecular identifier. Reads with shared molecular identifiers were discarded instead of being binned into consensus sequences. MiTCR, run with a Q25 quality threshold and the strictest error-elimination algorithm, handled CDR3 identification, clonotype clustering and error correction. A nonparametric unseen species model with Euler transformation was used to estimate lower-bound total TCR beta diversity. The raw public data were reprocessed by TCRdb itself: fastp quality trimming at Q25, MiXCR clonotype calling, in-frame beta chains only. Every distinct CDR3 protein forms one entry, paired with its most common genes and DNA. TCRdb, not the original authors, processed these V and J calls. Recorded for this sample are 550,000 to 600,000 distinct CDR3 sequences; 47% of them occurred a single time. The top ten clonotypes cover about 26% of the sample.

The approximately 39 donors, aged roughly 6 to 95 years, were systemically healthy Caucasian individuals from Russia. Each donor gave roughly 9.5 milliliters of peripheral blood, collected into EDTA-treated Vacutainer tubes. PBMCs were isolated by Ficoll-Paque density-gradient centrifugation, with at least 6.5 million obtained per sample. Total RNA, at least 5.5 micrograms per sample, was extracted from PBMCs with Trizol reagent. Naive CD45RAhigh/CD27high T cell percentages were measured by flow cytometry on a PBMC aliquot from every donor. The TCR was taken from a man older than 75 in good health. Sequenced: blood.

The DNA is as follows: TGCAGCGTTGAAAGCGGGGTCACAGATACGCAGTATTTT. Its product reads: CSVESGVTDTQYF. The V gene is TRBV29-1 and the J gene is TRBJ2-3, and TRBD2 aligns with 7 junction nucleotides. From cysteine to phenylalanine, the CDR3 is 13 amino acids long. Only CDR3 DNA remains: 39 bases, in frame from the first base. V is trimmed back by 2 bases and J by 2 bases, and the junction contains 1 base that no gene match accounts for. CDR1 and CDR2 are read off the germline V gene as SQVTM and ANQGSEA.